This T cell receptor beta chain originates from a study of metastatic and nonmetastatic thyroid tumors. As for the study in general: Repertoire comparisons spanned blood and tumor or nodule tissue from malignant and benign thyroid patients.

Each patient went into thyroid surgery without having received any treatment. CDR1 DFQATT and CDR2 SNEGSKA come from the germline V gene (reference sequence). J gave up 2 bases and V 0 bases, and 7 bases lay outside the gene matches. The CDR3 contains 16 residues. Study-wide points: Malignant thyroid tumors reportedly exceeded benign nodules significantly in TCR beta diversity, with the difference appearing in blood and tumor.

Per the study methods: Using the CDR3 differences seen across clinicopathological groups, the authors built a distant-metastasis classifier for papillary thyroid cancer, which was meant to discriminate distant-metastatic patients. TCRdb re-analyzed the PCR reads through MiXCR. The V and J calls reflect TCRdb's pipeline rather than the authors' work. The sample lists approximately 28,000 clones, under 25% seen once, with approximately 14% in the top ten. Many counts were recorded for this clone. Antigen specificity is unknown. Input material: blood. The chain carries TRBV20-1 and TRBJ1-5, with 7 bases matching TRBD1. The source is a female donor with papillary thyroid cancer or a benign thyroid nodule (not recorded which). Some clones in this sample may be carry-over from other donors' samples. CDR3 sequence reads: CSAREARGAGNQPQHF. The CDR3 DNA reads as TGCAGTGCTAGAGAAGCCAGGGGGGCGGGCAATCAGCCCCAGCATTTT.